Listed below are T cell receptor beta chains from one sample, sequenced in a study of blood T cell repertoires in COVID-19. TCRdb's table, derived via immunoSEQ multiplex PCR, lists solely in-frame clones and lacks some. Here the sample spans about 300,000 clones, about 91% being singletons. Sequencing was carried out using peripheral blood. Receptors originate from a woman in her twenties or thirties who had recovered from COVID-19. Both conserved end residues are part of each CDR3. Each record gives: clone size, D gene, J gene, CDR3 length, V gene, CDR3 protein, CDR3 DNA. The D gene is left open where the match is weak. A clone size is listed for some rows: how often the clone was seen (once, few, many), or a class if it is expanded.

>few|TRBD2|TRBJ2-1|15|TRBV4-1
CASSQDAGGPNEQFF
TGCGCCAGCAGCCAAGATGCGGGGGGGCCCAATGAGCAGTTCTTC
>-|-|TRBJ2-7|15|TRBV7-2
CASSPTGGRGDEQYF
TGTGCCAGCAGTCCAACTGGGGGCAGGGGGGACGAGCAGTACTTC
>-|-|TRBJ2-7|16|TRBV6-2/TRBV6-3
CASSYLPSRDSIEQYF
TGTGCCAGCAGTTATTTACCCTCCCGGGACTCAATCGAGCAGTACTTC
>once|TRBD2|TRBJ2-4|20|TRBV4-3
CASSQGLAGGWSKAKNIQYF
TGCGCCAGCAGCCAAGGGCTCGCGGGGGGATGGAGTAAAGCCAAAAACATTCAGTACTTC
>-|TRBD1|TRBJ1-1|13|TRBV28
CASSAIRDSEAFF
TGTGCCAGCAGTGCCATCCGGGACAGTGAAGCTTTCTTT
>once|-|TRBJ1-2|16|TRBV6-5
CASSYSRGIRGYGYTF
TGTGCCAGCAGTTACTCGCGGGGGATCCGAGGATATGGCTACACCTTC
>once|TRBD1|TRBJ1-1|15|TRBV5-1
CASSLSGRGRGEAFF
TGCGCCAGCAGCTTGTCAGGCAGGGGGAGAGGTGAAGCTTTCTTT
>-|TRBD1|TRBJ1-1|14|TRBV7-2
CASSPDRVGTEAFF
TGTGCCAGCAGCCCCGACAGGGTCGGCACTGAAGCTTTCTTT
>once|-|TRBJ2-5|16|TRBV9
CASSVRGSPYQETQYF
TGTGCCAGCAGCGTCCGGGGGTCTCCGTACCAAGAGACCCAGTACTTC
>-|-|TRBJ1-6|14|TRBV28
CASSNDGDTTPLHF
TGTGCCAGCAGTAATGACGGCGACACCACACCCCTCCACTTT
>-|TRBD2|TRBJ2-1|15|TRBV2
CASSRYSGGAGEQFF
TGTGCCAGCAGCCGATATAGCGGGGGGGCAGGGGAGCAGTTCTTC
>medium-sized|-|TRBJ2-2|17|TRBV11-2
CASSLDDSRIGTGELFF
TGTGCCAGCAGCTTAGATGATTCCCGAATCGGCACCGGGGAGCTGTTTTTT
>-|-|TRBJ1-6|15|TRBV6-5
CASSYLSGLYSPLHF
TGTGCCAGCAGTTATTTATCAGGGTTGTATTCACCCCTCCACTTT
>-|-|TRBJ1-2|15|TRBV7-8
CASSSQPGMTYGYTF
TGTGCCAGCAGCTCCCAGCCCGGGATGACCTATGGCTACACCTTC
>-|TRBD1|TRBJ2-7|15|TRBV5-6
CASSLAGTGSYEQYF
TGTGCCAGCAGCTTGGCCGGGACAGGGTCCTACGAGCAGTACTTC
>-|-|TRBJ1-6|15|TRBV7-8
CASSALPGYNSPLHF
TGTGCCAGCAGCGCACTGCCCGGCTATAATTCACCCCTCCACTTT
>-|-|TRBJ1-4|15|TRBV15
CATSREGGVNEKLFF
TGTGCCACCAGCAGAGAGGGAGGGGTTAATGAAAAACTGTTTTTT
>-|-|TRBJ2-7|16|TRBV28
CASTLGGASPSYEQYF
TGTGCCAGCACCTTGGGGGGGGCAAGCCCCTCCTACGAGCAGTACTTC
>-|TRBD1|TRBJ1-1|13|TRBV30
CAWSGQGAGEAFF
TGTGCCTGGAGTGGACAGGGGGCTGGGGAAGCTTTCTTT
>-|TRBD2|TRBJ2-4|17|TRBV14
CASSQDLAGVGKNIQYF
TGTGCCAGCAGCCAAGATCTTGCGGGAGTTGGCAAAAACATTCAGTACTTC
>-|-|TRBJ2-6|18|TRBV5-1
CASSLKIAGVGGANVLTF
TGCGCCAGCAGCTTGAAGATAGCAGGGGTCGGTGGGGCCAACGTCCTGACTTTC
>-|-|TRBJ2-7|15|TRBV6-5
CASRVKQTSPYEQYF
TGTGCCAGCAGGGTAAAACAGACCTCACCTTACGAGCAGTACTTC
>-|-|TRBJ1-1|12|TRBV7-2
CASSSSGIEAFF
TGTGCCAGCAGCTCGTCAGGCATTGAAGCTTTCTTT
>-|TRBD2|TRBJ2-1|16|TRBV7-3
CASSLRGSGGYNEQFF
TGTGCCAGCAGCTTAAGAGGTAGCGGGGGTTACAATGAGCAGTTCTTC
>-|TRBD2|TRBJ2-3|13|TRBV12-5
CASGTSGGRTQYF
TGTGCTAGTGGCACTAGCGGGGGGCGTACGCAGTATTTT
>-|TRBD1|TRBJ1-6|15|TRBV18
CASSPHTGANSPLHF
TGTGCCAGCTCACCACACACAGGGGCTAATTCACCCCTCCACTTT
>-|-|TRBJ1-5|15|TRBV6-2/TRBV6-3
CASSYTKQGNQPQHF
TGTGCCAGCAGTTACACCAAACAGGGCAATCAGCCCCAGCATTTT
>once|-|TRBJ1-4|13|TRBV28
CASSPLGGEKLFF
TGTGCCAGCAGTCCTCTGGGGGGGGAAAAACTGTTTTTT
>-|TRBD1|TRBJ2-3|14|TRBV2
CASSPGQRADTQYF
TGTGCCAGCAGCCCGGGACAGAGGGCAGATACGCAGTATTTT
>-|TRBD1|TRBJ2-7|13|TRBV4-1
CASSRDRAYEQYF
TGCGCCAGCAGCCGGGACAGGGCCTACGAGCAGTACTTC
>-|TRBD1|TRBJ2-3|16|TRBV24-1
CATSALDRGGTDTQYF
TGTGCCACCAGTGCCCTGGACAGGGGCGGCACAGATACGCAGTATTTT
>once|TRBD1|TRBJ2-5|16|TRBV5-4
CASSPTGTGSVETQYF
TGTGCCAGCAGCCCGACCGGGACAGGGTCGGTAGAGACCCAGTACTTC
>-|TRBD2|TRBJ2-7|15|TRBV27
CASSLGAGGSYEQYF
TGTGCCAGCAGCTTAGGGGCGGGGGGCTCCTACGAGCAGTACTTC
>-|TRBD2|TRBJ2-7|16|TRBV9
CASSVALLAGEDEQYF
TGTGCCAGCAGCGTGGCCCTACTAGCGGGGGAGGACGAGCAGTACTTC
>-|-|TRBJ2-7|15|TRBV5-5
CASSLTSDRTYEQYF
TGTGCCAGCAGCTTGACCAGCGACAGAACCTACGAGCAGTACTTC
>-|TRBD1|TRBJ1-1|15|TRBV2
CASIPGQRSSSEAFF
TGTGCCAGCATCCCGGGACAGCGGTCAAGCTCCGAAGCTTTCTTT
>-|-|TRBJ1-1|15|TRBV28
CASSLYRSMNTEAFF
TGTGCCAGCAGTTTATACAGGTCTATGAACACTGAAGCTTTCTTT
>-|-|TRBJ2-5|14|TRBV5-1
CASSEQGSQETQYF
TGCGCCAGCAGCGAGCAGGGGAGCCAAGAGACCCAGTACTTC
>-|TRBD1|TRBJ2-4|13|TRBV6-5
CASSQTGTGVGYF
TGTGCCAGCAGTCAGACCGGGACAGGGGTTGGGTACTTC
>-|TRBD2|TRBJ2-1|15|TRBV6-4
CASSVGLADYNEQFF
TGTGCCAGCAGTGTGGGACTAGCGGACTACAATGAGCAGTTCTTC
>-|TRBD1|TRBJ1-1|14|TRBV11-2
CASSRTGTNTEAFF
TGTGCCAGCAGCCGGACAGGGACGAACACTGAAGCTTTCTTT
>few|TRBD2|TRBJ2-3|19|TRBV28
CASSLWRVAGGPSTDTQYF
TGTGCCAGCAGTTTATGGAGGGTAGCGGGGGGTCCTAGCACAGATACGCAGTATTTT
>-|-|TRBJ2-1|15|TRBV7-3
CASSLLAVSYNEQFF
TGTGCCAGCAGCTTATTGGCAGTCTCCTACAATGAGCAGTTCTTC
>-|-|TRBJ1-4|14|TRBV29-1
CSVILTGDNEKLFF
TGCAGCGTCATACTGACAGGAGATAATGAAAAACTGTTTTTT
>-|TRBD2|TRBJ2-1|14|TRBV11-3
CASSLGTRGNEQFF
TGTGCCAGCAGCTTGGGGACTAGAGGCAATGAGCAGTTCTTC
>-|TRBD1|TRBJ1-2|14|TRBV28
CASSRRDREYSCTF
TGTGCCAGCAGTCGTCGGGACAGGGAATACTCTTGCACCTTC
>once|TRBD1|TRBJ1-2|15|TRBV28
CASRVTGTGESGYTF
TGTGCCAGCAGGGTAACCGGGACAGGGGAGAGTGGCTACACCTTC
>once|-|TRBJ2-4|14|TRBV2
CASSNSQAKNIQYF
TGTGCCAGCAGCAACAGCCAAGCCAAAAACATTCAGTACTTC
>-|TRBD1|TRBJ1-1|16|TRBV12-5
CASGLVQGGVNTEAFF
TGTGCTAGTGGTTTGGTACAGGGGGGGGTGAACACTGAAGCTTTCTTT
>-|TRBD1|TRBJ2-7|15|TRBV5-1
CASSFRTGRTDEQYF
TGCGCCAGCAGCTTTAGGACAGGTCGCACGGACGAGCAGTACTTC
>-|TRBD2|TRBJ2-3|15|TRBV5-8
CASSLAGGAPDTQYF
TGTGCCAGCAGCTTGGCCGGGGGGGCCCCAGATACGCAGTATTTT
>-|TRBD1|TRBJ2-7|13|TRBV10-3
CAISGQGQNEQYF
TGTGCCATCAGTGGACAGGGGCAAAACGAGCAGTACTTC
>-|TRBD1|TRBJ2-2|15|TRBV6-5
CASSITGGRFGELFF
TGTGCCAGCAGCATTACAGGGGGCAGGTTCGGGGAGCTGTTTTTT
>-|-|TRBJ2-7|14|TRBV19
CATSRADYPYEQYF
TGTGCCACCTCCAGGGCAGATTATCCCTACGAGCAGTACTTC